The next 23 T cell receptor beta chains were all read from a single sample in a study of T-cell memory formation after mild COVID-19 (dated by TCRdb to about 2021). Library creation used 5' RACE. The sequencer was an Illumina NovaSeq 6000. TCRdb handled the public reads itself, with Q25 trimming in fastp and clone calling in MiXCR, and kept productive beta chains. Entries that share a CDR3 protein sequence are merged under the most common genes and DNA. Across this sample there are about 290,000 distinct CDR3 sequences, with about 15% seen only once. The ten top clones hold 22% of the sample. The sequencing input was PBMCs or a T cell subset sorted from them (not recorded which). The receptors here all came from a young man who had mild COVID-19 (a few samples of this study predate the infection). The sample titles of this study are shuffled in the database, so cell type and time point are left out; the donor was told from shared clones.

This clonotype occurred a few times. The rearrangement joins TRBV6-5 to TRBJ1-2; D is perhaps TRBD1 (5 bases). Germline-derived CDR1 and CDR2 are MNHEY and SVGAGI. This CDR3 is 14 amino acids long. V lost 2 bases to trimming and J lost 3 bases, with 10 bases between them. The CDR3 is CASSYGLQDYGYTF. In nucleotides, the CDR3 is TGTGCCAGCAGTTACGGTTTACAGGACTATGGCTACACCTTC.

This clonotype has a handful of counts. The genes are TRBV18 and TRBJ2-7; D not resolved. Germline CDR1 is KGHSH and CDR2 is LQKENI. With 6 bases removed from V and 3 bases from J, the gap between germline ends came to 12 bases. The CDR3 sequence is 13 residues long. Here the CDR3 reads CASSTGPFYEQYV. CDR3 DNA: TGTGCCAGCTCTACCGGGCCATTCTACGAGCAGTACGTC.

This clonotype has at least ten counts. The chain links TRBV12-3 or TRBV12-4 to TRBJ2-7, with D perhaps matching TRBD2 (6 bases). The CDR3 spans 13 residues. The V and J ends lost 7 bases and 4 bases respectively, with 14 bases between them. CDR3 amino acids: CASTPGGRYEQYF. The DNA for the CDR3 is TGTGCCAGCACCCCTGGGGGGAGGTACGAGCAGTACTTC.

The chain has TRBV6-6 and TRBJ2-3; 9 nucleotides align to TRBD2. The CDR3 sequence is 18 residues long. Trimming removed 0 bases from V and 1 base from J; junction bases left unmatched: 8. Germline values: CDR1 MNHNY, CDR2 SVGAGI (reference sequence). The chain's CDR3 is CASSYSIPLAGRTDTQYF. In DNA form, the CDR3 reads TGTGCCAGCAGTTACTCGATACCCCTAGCGGGGCGCACAGATACGCAGTATTTT.

There are a few counts of this clonotype. J is TRBJ2-5 and V is TRBV5-1; D unresolved. In germline, CDR1 is SGHRS, CDR2 YFSETQ. The CDR3 runs to 15 residues. V gave up 1 base and J gave up 3 bases, with 13 bases separating them. The CDR3 loop reads CASSLSGRLEETQYF. The DNA for the CDR3 is TGCGCCAGCAGCTTGTCCGGCCGTCTGGAAGAGACCCAGTACTTC.

A note on this clonotype: This sequence may be a read error, since a much larger clone differs from it by one base. V is TRBV11-2 and J is TRBJ2-5, with 8 positions matching TRBD2. Germline loops: CDR1 SGHAT, CDR2 FQNNGV. The CDR3 sequence is 14 residues long. The CDR3, as DNA: TGTGACAGCAGCCAAATAGCGGGGATGGAGACCCAGTACTTC. Its translation is CDSSQIAGMETQYF.

The rearrangement uses TRBV5-1 and TRBJ2-1; D might be TRBD1 (5 bases). V dropped 4 bases and J dropped 5 bases, with 16 bases sitting between them. CDR1 is SGHRS and CDR2 is YFSETQ in the germline V gene. The CDR3 is made up of 15 amino acids. The CDR3 coding sequence is TGCGCCAGCAGCCAACGCCCAGGGTCTAACAATGAGCAGTTCTTC. Translating it yields CASSQRPGSNNEQFF.

The chain is built from TRBV6-6 and TRBJ1-6; D may be TRBD1 (6 bases). Germline-derived CDR1 and CDR2 are MNHNY and SVGAGI (reference sequence). The CDR3 length is 19 residues. The V end lost 6 bases, the J end lost 0 bases, and 21 bases lay between the germline ends. CDR3 DNA sequence: TGTGCCAGCAGCAGTCGACAGGTGCCCCGCTGCTCCTATAATTCACCCCTCCACTTT. Translation: CASSSRQVPRCSYNSPLHF.

This clonotype has only a few counts. This chain joins TRBV7-9 and TRBJ2-3; D not resolved. The CDR3 covers 14 residues. Looked up from germline, CDR1 is SEHNR and CDR2 is FQNEAQ (reference sequence). The ends were cut back, 1 base at V and 4 bases at J, with 9 bases in the middle. Written as DNA, the CDR3 is TGTGCCAGCAGCTTAGTGGCTTCCCCAGATACGCAGTATTTT. Its translation: CASSLVASPDTQYF.

The genes are TRBV6-5 and TRBJ2-5, with D hard to call. This CDR3 has 16 amino acids. V lost 9 bases to trimming and J lost 9 bases, with 29 bases between them. The germline CDR1 and CDR2 sequences are MNHEY and SVGAGI. The CDR3 reads CASYSSLTALGFPQYF. CDR3 nucleotide sequence: TGTGCCAGTTACTCTAGTTTAACAGCCCTCGGATTCCCCCAGTACTTC.

This clonotype came up a few times. The rearrangement uses TRBV6-5 and TRBJ2-7; tentatively, D is TRBD2 (7 bases). The CDR3 loop spans 13 amino acids. Germline assignment: CDR1 MNHEY and CDR2 SVGAGI. V was cut by 7 bases and J by 5 bases, with 15 bases left in between. The CDR3 sequence: CASTMGGADEQYF. The CDR3 DNA reads TGTGCCAGCACCATGGGGGGGGCGGACGAGCAGTACTTC.

In its sample, this clonotype was seen a few times. The chain couples TRBV29-1 to TRBJ2-3, with a weak D call TRBD1 (5 bases). The CDR3 runs to 14 residues. Germline lookup yields CDR1 SQVTM and CDR2 ANQGSEA. Between the trimmed V and J ends, which lost 4 bases and 6 bases, there was a span of 17 bases. DNA for the CDR3: TGCAGCGTTGTAGTCAGGGAAGGAACCGATACGCAGTATTTT. Protein: CSVVVREGTDTQYF.

The chain recombines TRBV12-3 or TRBV12-4 with TRBJ2-7, with D perhaps given as TRBD1 or TRBD2 (5 bases each). V was trimmed by 2 bases and J by 6 bases, leaving 11 bases between them. This CDR3 spans 13 amino acids. CDR3 bases: TGTGCCAGCAGTTTAAACGCAGGGACCGAGCAGTACGTC. The encoded protein is CASSLNAGTEQYV.

This clonotype has ten or more counts. The chain combines TRBV4-3 with TRBJ2-2; no clear D. CDR1 is LGHNA, CDR2 YSLEER, per germline. The CDR3 spans 15 residues. V was clipped by 3 bases and J by 0 bases, with 8 bases between them. The CDR3 loop reads CASSQVSTNTGELFF. As DNA, the CDR3 is TGCGCCAGCAGCCAGGTGTCCACGAACACCGGGGAGCTGTTTTTT.

The chain has TRBV7-2 and TRBJ2-7; D may correspond to TRBD1 or TRBD2 (5 bases each). The V end was cut by 2 bases, the J end by 0 bases, with 14 bases between. The CDR3 contains 16 residues. Germline V gene lookup returns CDR1 SGHTA and CDR2 FQGNSA. Written as DNA, the CDR3 is TGTGCCAGCAGCTTAATTGAGGGACCCATCTCCTACGAGCAGTACTTC. Encoded protein: CASSLIEGPISYEQYF.

The chain employs TRBV7-6 and TRBJ2-7; TRBD1 might be the D (6 bases). V lost 5 bases and J lost 2, with 16 bases in between. The CDR3 contains 15 residues. From germline, CDR1 is SGHVS and CDR2 FNYEAQ. CDR3 region: CASSPTGGGPYEQYF. The CDR3 region has the DNA TGTGCCAGCAGCCCGACAGGCGGAGGCCCCTACGAGCAGTACTTC.

This chain uses TRBV6-5 with TRBJ2-5; D is possibly TRBD2 (6 bases). Trimming pared 6 bases from V and 1 base from J, leaving 9 bases between. The CDR3 runs 13 residues. CDR1 is MNHEY, CDR2 SVGAGI, per germline. The CDR3 region has the DNA TGTGCCAGCAGACGGACTATCCAAGAGACCCAGTACTTC. This translates into CASRRTIQETQYF.

The chain carries TRBV20-1 and TRBJ2-3, with a weak D call TRBD2 (5 bases). The CDR3 runs to 16 residues. V lost 6 bases and J 6 bases, leaving 25 bases between the germline ends. From germline, CDR1 is DFQATT and CDR2 SNEGSKA (reference sequence). CDR3 in DNA: TGCAGTGCGCAGGAATCCTACGGCTGGACTCCGGATACGCAGTATTTT. This translates into CSAQESYGWTPDTQYF.

This clonotype has a handful of counts. CDR3 region: CASSILAGAVGELFF. DNA of the CDR3: TGTGCCAGTAGTATACTAGCGGGGGCGGTCGGGGAGCTGTTTTTT. The genes are TRBV19 and TRBJ2-2; TRBD2 matches at 10 bases. CDR1 and CDR2 from the germline V gene are LNHDA and SQIVND (reference sequence). The CDR3 is made up of 15 amino acids. Trimming at V came to 2 bases and at J to 7 bases, leaving 4 bases not matched to a gene.

The chain couples TRBV5-5 to TRBJ2-1; D possibly corresponds to TRBD1 (6 bases). Trimming left V 5 bases short and J 6 bases short, with 15 bases between. Germline V gives CDR1 SGHKS, CDR2 YYEKEE (reference sequence). The CDR3 contains 14 residues. Here the CDR3 DNA reads TGTGCCAGCAGAACCGGGACACTCCTCAATGAGCAGTTCTTC. Its translation is CASRTGTLLNEQFF.

In its sample, this clonotype was seen a few times. The chain carries TRBV28 and TRBJ2-5; TRBD1 is a possible D gene (5 bases). Germline CDR1 reads MDHEN; CDR2 reads SYDVKM. The CDR3 is 15 residues long. Between the trimmed V and J ends, which lost 4 bases and 2 bases, there was a span of 14 bases. The CDR3 region has the DNA TGTGCCAGCAGTTCTGGGGCGGCGGAGCAAGAGACCCAGTACTTC. It translates to CASSSGAAEQETQYF.

The rearrangement links TRBV29-1 to TRBJ2-3; 12 positions agree with TRBD2. The CDR3 totals 15 residues. The ends lost 3 bases at V and 3 bases at J; junction bases unmatched: 4. Germline lookup yields CDR1 SQVTM and CDR2 ANQGSEA. The CDR3 is CSVDKLAGGTDTQYF. The CDR3 DNA reads as TGCAGCGTTGATAAGCTAGCGGGGGGGACAGATACGCAGTATTTT.

The CDR3 reads CASSLGWDKSYEQYF. In nucleotides, the CDR3 is TGTGCCAGCAGCTTAGGGTGGGACAAATCCTACGAGCAGTACTTC. The chain recombines TRBV7-9 with TRBJ2-7, with D possibly matching TRBD1 (6 bases). The V end was cut by 1 base, the J end by 1 base, with 11 bases between. The CDR3 totals 15 residues. Germline loops: CDR1 SEHNR, CDR2 FQNEAQ (reference sequence).